This TCR beta chain is from a study of blood T cells in healthy people across ages (dated by TCRdb to 2014 to 2015). Context from the whole study: Template switching captured roughly one uniquely barcoded TCR beta cDNA molecule per two T cells in model experiments. To track age-related changes in TCR beta repertoire diversity, the study relied on deep sequencing normalized with unique cDNA molecular identifiers. Donors were grouped into four age groups: young (average approximately 16 years), middle-aged (roughly 37), aged (about 60) and long-lived (approximately 78). To avoid experimental bias, donors of different ages were randomly spread across the sequencing lanes. Using the same blood draw, the study looked at two additional independent replicas of 1 million unique cDNA reads for two donors, one aged 18 to 29 and the other aged 80 or older.

The CDR3 measures 15 amino acids from cysteine to phenylalanine. This entry keeps only the CDR3 DNA: 45 bases, framed from base 1. Via the germline V gene, CDR1 is MDHEN and CDR2 SYDVKM. The V end gives up 7 bases and the J end 3 bases, leaving 8 bases in the junction not matched to a gene. Beyond this particular receptor, the publication reports: Estimates of total diversity from one million sequenced T cells were regarded as lower bounds and underestimates. Because profiling used bulk unsorted PBMCs, naive and antigen-experienced compartments could not be compared conclusively. Donor CMV infection status was unknown, potentially confounding age-related changes in expanded clonotypes. Observed TCR beta diversity per million T cells fell roughly linearly with age, and a significant reduction was already apparent by age roughly 41. Compared with the aged group, the long-lived group had more naive CD4+ T cells, fewer expanded clones and increased TCR diversity, a pattern suggesting age selection. There was a strong correlation between observed TCR beta diversity and the percentage of naive T cells measured by flow cytometry.

The donors were roughly 39 Caucasian individuals from Russia, aged roughly 6 to 90 years, who were systemically healthy. Approximately 10 milliliters of peripheral blood were collected from each donor into EDTA-treated Vacutainer tubes. Ficoll-Paque density-gradient centrifugation was used to isolate PBMCs, with at least 6 million obtained per sample. Total RNA was extracted from PBMCs with Trizol reagent, with at least 5.5 micrograms obtained per sample. For every donor, an aliquot of PBMCs went through flow cytometry to measure the percentages of naive CD45RAhigh/CD27high T cells. The protocol used for the library was 5' RACE. Instrument on record: Illumina HiSeq 2500. A second PCR of 7 to 11 cycles was performed with a sample-barcoded 5' primer and a J-beta primer mix. A unique molecular identifier was introduced onto each TCR beta cDNA molecule by a template-switch 5' adaptor carrying 12 random nucleotides. Each sample yielded at least 2.5 million CDR3-containing paired-end reads. All of the RNA was converted into first-strand cDNA using the Mint cDNA synthesis kit, with a TRBC-specific oligonucleotide serving as the primer. Following uracil-DNA glycosylase treatment, a first 18-cycle PCR with universal primers M1SS and BC2_uni_R was performed on all cDNA. From the authors' description of their analysis: Each sample was normalized by randomly selecting 1 million high-quality reads, each carrying a distinct molecular identifier. Instead of being binned into consensus sequences, reads with shared molecular identifiers were discarded. MiTCR, run with a Q25 quality threshold and the strictest error-elimination algorithm, handled CDR3 identification, clonotype clustering and error correction. A nonparametric unseen species model using Euler transformation provided a lower-bound estimate of total TCR beta diversity. TCRdb reprocessed the public reads (quality trimming at Q25 with fastp, clone calling with MiXCR) and kept in-frame beta chains. Here each entry gathers all rows of one CDR3 protein and keeps the most common genes and DNA. For this entry, the V and J calls and clone size follow TCRdb and not the study's own pipeline. This sample has hundreds of thousands of distinct CDR3 sequences in its table, and approximately 30% of those were observed once. 15% to 19% of the sample lies in the top ten.

This clonotype was counted only a few times. Its binding antigen is unknown. No much larger clonotype is one base removed from it; base qualities were not supplied. The specimen was blood. The V and J segments used are TRBV28 and TRBJ1-1, and 10 junction bases match TRBD1. The source is a woman older than 75 in good health. Donor details come from another sample of the same person, matched by shared clones. The bases are TGTGCCAGCACCATTAGGACAGGGGGGCACACTGAAGCTTTCTTT. It encodes CASTIRTGGHTEAFF.